One and the same sample provided the 30 T cell receptor beta chains below, sequenced in a study of vaccination and CD4 T cells after COVID-19. No antigens are known for them. CD4+ T cells that had been cultured provided DNA sequenced with the Oncomine TCR Beta short-read assay. TCRdb redid the calling of the PCR reads with MiXCR, one entry per CDR3 protein. This table has around 13,000 distinct CDR3 sequences, about a third appearing once. The sample's treatment: approximately 11-day PBMC culture with coronavirus spike peptide pools or control peptides (ViraFEST assay). The sequencing sample was made of CD4+ T cells from blood, cultured in vitro. These receptor sequences come from a human donor who had recovered from COVID-19.

The chain employs TRBV4-1 and TRBJ2-1; the D is unclear. V was cut by 0 bases and J by 0 bases, with 12 bases left in between. CDR3 length: 17 residues. CDR1 MGHRA and CDR2 YSYEKL come from the germline V gene. The CDR3: CASSQDSELSSYNEQFF. CDR3 sequence (DNA): TGCGCCAGCAGCCAAGATTCAGAGTTGAGCTCCTACAATGAGCAGTTCTTC.

J is TRBJ2-1 and V is TRBV7-2; D unclear. The CDR3 runs to 16 residues. Trimming cost V 3 bases and J 2 bases, with 14 bases left between them. CDR1 and CDR2 from the germline V gene are SGHTA and FQGNSA. The CDR3, as DNA: TGTGCCAGCAGCTTTCTTGGCGGTCGGGCCTACAATGAGCAGTTCTTC. This encodes CASSFLGGRAYNEQFF.

Notes on this clonotype: Relative to the germline gene, one junction end is altered; a read error may explain this. The J gene is TRBJ1-1, the V gene TRBV18; D gene uncertain. Germline V gives CDR1 KGHSH, CDR2 LQKENI. The CDR3 contains 14 residues. The CDR3 nucleotides read TGCGCCAGCTCACCATTGGAATCGAACACTGAAGCTTTCTTT. Translation: CASSPLESNTEAFF.

This clonotype was seen only a few times. Here the CDR3 DNA reads TGTGCCAGTACCCCGGACAGGAGCGCTTTTTCGATAACTGAAGCTTTCTTT. It codes for CASTPDRSAFSITEAFF. This sequence joins TRBV19 and TRBJ1-1; TRBD1 matches 7 bases. V lost 7 bases and J lost 5; bases outside the gene matches: 19. CDR3 length: 17 amino acids. Germline CDR1 and CDR2: LNHDA and SQIVND (reference sequence).

V usage is TRBV30 and J usage is TRBJ2-5, with D unclear. V lost 0 bases and J lost 1, with 6 bases in between. CDR3 length: 13 amino acids. Germline V gives CDR1 GTSNPN, CDR2 SVGIG (reference sequence). CDR3 in DNA: TGTGCCTGGAGTGTAACGGGCCAAGAGACCCAGTACTTC. Translation: CAWSVTGQETQYF.

This clonotype appeared a few times. J is TRBJ2-3 and V is TRBV5-4; 11 bases are shared with TRBD1. Trimming took 5 bases from V and 4 from J; bases not matched to a gene: 6. The germline gives CDR1 SGHNT, CDR2 YYREEE (reference sequence). CDR3 length equals 15 residues. CDR3: CASRPGTGGPDTQYF. The CDR3 DNA follows: TGTGCCAGCAGGCCCGGGACAGGGGGACCAGATACGCAGTATTTT.

This clonotype appeared a few times. The V and J genes are TRBV30 and TRBJ1-5, with D possibly being TRBD1 (5 bases). Per the germline V gene, CDR1 is GTSNPN and CDR2 is SVGIG (reference sequence). V was pared by 6 bases and J by 0 bases, with 12 bases between. The CDR3 covers 14 residues. CDR3 in amino acids: CACSTGISNQPQHF. CDR3 nucleotide sequence: TGTGCCTGCTCTACAGGAATTAGCAATCAGCCCCAGCATTTT.

V is TRBV30 and J is TRBJ2-5; TRBD1 or TRBD2 may be the D gene (5 bases each). The CDR3 sequence is 13 residues long. Trimming pared 0 bases from V and 5 bases from J, leaving 10 bases between. Germline CDR1 GTSNPN, CDR2 SVGIG (reference sequence). DNA of the CDR3: TGTGCCTGGAGTGTAGGATGGGGGGAGACCCAGTACTTC. Encoded protein: CAWSVGWGETQYF.

This clonotype has just a few counts. This chain links TRBV24-1 with TRBJ2-3; perhaps TRBD2 as D (6 bases). The ends were cut back, 0 bases at V and 0 bases at J, with 12 bases in the middle. Germline CDR1 and CDR2: KGHDR and SFDVKD. The CDR3 is 17 amino acids. CDR3 amino acids: CATSDLSPGRSTDTQYF. As DNA, the CDR3 is TGTGCCACCAGTGATTTGAGCCCGGGGAGGAGCACAGATACGCAGTATTTT.

In its sample, this clonotype was seen a few times. The CDR3 sequence is CSAPLAGRQETQYF. Here the CDR3 DNA reads TGCAGTGCTCCACTAGCGGGGAGGCAAGAGACCCAGTACTTC. This chain uses TRBV20-1 with TRBJ2-5, with 10 bases aligning to TRBD2. Losses at the gene ends were 5 bases for V and 2 bases for J; bases not matched to a gene: 5. Looked up from germline, CDR1 is DFQATT and CDR2 is SNEGSKA (reference sequence). The CDR3 extends over 14 amino acids.

This clonotype qualifies as medium-sized. This chain uses TRBV20-1 with TRBJ1-5, with D perhaps matching TRBD1 (5 bases). The CDR3 is 14 amino acids. Germline V lookup: CDR1 DFQATT, CDR2 SNEGSKA (reference sequence). V was trimmed by 1 base and J by 6 bases, leaving 13 bases between them. Here the CDR3 reads CSARALAGGQPQHF. In DNA, the CDR3 is TGCAGTGCTAGAGCCCTAGCGGGGGGTCAGCCCCAGCATTTT.

This clonotype was detected only a few times. The chain carries TRBV25-1 and TRBJ2-1; TRBD2 agrees at 8 bases. This CDR3 region has 20 residues. Germline V gives CDR1 MGHDK, CDR2 SYGVNS. J was trimmed by 0 bases and V by 8 bases; bases with no gene match: 21. The CDR3: CASYVLTMPAGGSSYNEQFF. CDR3 DNA sequence: TGTGCCAGCTACGTTCTTACAATGCCGGCGGGGGGAAGCTCCTACAATGAGCAGTTCTTC.

This chain links TRBV7-9 with TRBJ2-5; a possible D gene is TRBD1 (5 bases). V shed 1 base and J shed 5 bases, with 14 bases lying between them. This CDR3 has 15 residues. Per the germline V gene, CDR1 is SEHNR and CDR2 is FQNEAQ (reference sequence). CDR3: CASSLEDTLGETQYF. The DNA for the CDR3 is TGTGCCAGCAGCTTAGAGGACACTTTGGGGGAGACCCAGTACTTC.

The chain links TRBV28 to TRBJ2-3; no definite D call. The CDR3 contains 13 residues. The V end lost 4 bases, the J end lost 2 bases, and 7 bases lay between the germline ends. The germline gives CDR1 MDHEN, CDR2 SYDVKM. In DNA form, the CDR3 reads TGTGCCAGCAGTTCCCAATTCACAGATACGCAGTATTTT. Translated: CASSSQFTDTQYF.

The chain joins TRBV20-1 to TRBJ2-1; 9 bases match TRBD2. The germline V gene encodes CDR1 DFQATT and CDR2 SNEGSKA (reference sequence). The CDR3 has 15 residues. J was trimmed by 7 bases and V by 2 bases; bases with no gene match: 9. The CDR3 DNA reads as TGCAGTGCTAGACACATAGCGGGAGTATTGAATGAGCAGTTCTTC. The encoded protein is CSARHIAGVLNEQFF.

V gene TRBV5-1 combines with J gene TRBJ2-7; D might be TRBD1 or TRBD2, each matching 6 bases. The CDR3 consists of 23 residues. The germline gives CDR1 SGHRS, CDR2 YFSETQ. V lost 0 bases and J 6 bases, leaving 40 bases between the germline ends. The CDR3 DNA is TGCGCCAGCAGCTTGGACACCCCCGGATTCTTCAACCCGGCTCGCGTGGGGGGCTCCGAGCAGTACTTC. Residues: CASSLDTPGFFNPARVGGSEQYF.

The J gene is TRBJ2-1, the V gene TRBV20-1, with TRBD2 matching over 8 bases. This CDR3 is 16 amino acids long. The V segment lost 0 bases and the J segment 8 bases; nucleotides outside the gene matches: 12. CDR1 DFQATT and CDR2 SNEGSKA come from the germline V gene (reference sequence). CDR3 sequence: CSARDESGRATYEQFF. The CDR3 bases are TGCAGTGCTAGAGATGAGTCCGGGAGGGCAACATATGAGCAGTTCTTC.

This clonotype was picked up a small number of times. The chain employs TRBV6-1 and TRBJ1-5, with D unresolved. V shed 3 bases and J shed 6 bases, with 12 bases lying between them. The CDR3 is 14 amino acids. Per the germline V gene, CDR1 is MNHNS and CDR2 is SASEGT. DNA for the CDR3: TGTGCCAGCAGTGAGGCGCGGGTAGGTCAGCCCCAGCATTTT. This codes for CASSEARVGQPQHF.

There are a few counts of this clonotype. J is TRBJ2-3 and V is TRBV6-1; 9 bases agree with TRBD1. J lost 5 bases, V lost 4 bases, and 7 bases had no gene match. This CDR3 contains 15 residues. Per germline, CDR1 MNHNS and CDR2 SASEGT. The CDR3 DNA reads TGTGCCAGCAGTGTCAGGGGACAGGGTAGAGATACGCAGTATTTT. Amino acid sequence: CASSVRGQGRDTQYF.

This clonotype was seen a single time. This chain links TRBV5-1 with TRBJ1-2; no reliable D call. This CDR3 is 12 amino acids long. The germline CDR1 and CDR2 sequences are SGHRS and YFSETQ. With 1 base removed from V and 6 bases from J, the gap between germline ends came to 7 bases. CDR3 nucleotides: TGCGCCAGCAGCTTGAACCTAAATGGCTACACCTTC. Residues: CASSLNLNGYTF.

The rearrangement uses TRBV20-1 and TRBJ1-5, with unresolved D. This CDR3 region has 13 residues. Germline V gene data show CDR1 as DFQATT and CDR2 as SNEGSKA (reference sequence). Trimming took off 1 base at V and 4 bases at J, with 8 bases between the two ends. CDR3 DNA: TGCAGTGCTAGAGCTAGGAAGAATCAGCCCCAGCATTTT. Translating gives CSARARKNQPQHF.

CDR3 amino acids: CSASSLQGLQETQYF. As DNA, the CDR3 is TGCAGTGCTAGTTCGCTTCAGGGGCTCCAAGAGACCCAGTACTTC. The gene calls are TRBV20-1 and TRBJ2-5; D possibly corresponds to TRBD1 (6 bases). The CDR3 has 15 residues. The germline V gene encodes CDR1 DFQATT and CDR2 SNEGSKA (reference sequence). V shed 3 bases and J shed 1 base, with 15 bases lying between them.

This clonotype was seen only once. The J gene is TRBJ1-1, the V gene TRBV18; no definite D call. This CDR3 comprises 14 residues. V dropped 3 bases and J dropped 0 bases, with 8 bases sitting between them. Germline V CDR1 and CDR2: KGHSH, LQKENI. The CDR3 DNA reads as TGTGCCAGCTCACCGTTCGGGGTGAACACTGAAGCTTTCTTT. Its protein product is CASSPFGVNTEAFF.

The chain uses TRBV4-1 and TRBJ2-3; 9 nucleotides match TRBD2. The CDR3 runs to 16 residues. Losses at the gene ends were 3 bases for V and 2 bases for J; bases not matched to a gene: 6. Germline CDR1 reads MGHRA; CDR2 reads YSYEKL. The CDR3 bases are TGCGCCAGCAGCCACTTTAGCGGGAGAGACACAGATACGCAGTATTTT. It specifies CASSHFSGRDTDTQYF.

This clonotype occurred a few times. The chain has TRBV2 and TRBJ2-1; 10 bases line up with TRBD2. CDR3 length equals 16 residues. After removal of 1 base from V and 6 bases from J, the junction contained 6 bases not matched to a gene. CDR1 and CDR2 (germline): SNHLY, FYNNEI. The CDR3: CASSEGVVAGGNEQFF. Here the CDR3 DNA reads TGTGCCAGCAGTGAAGGGGTGGTAGCGGGAGGCAATGAGCAGTTCTTC.

This clonotype was counted a few times. The chain employs TRBV15 and TRBJ1-5; possible D gene TRBD1, 5 bases. CDR3 size: 13 residues. V lost 5 bases and J lost 5, with 10 bases in between. Per the germline V gene, CDR1 is LNHNV and CDR2 is YYDKDF (reference sequence). DNA for the CDR3: TGTGCCACCAGCCAAGACAGTGATCAGCCCCAGCATTTT. As protein: CATSQDSDQPQHF.

The chain has TRBV6-1 and TRBJ2-7; 16 nucleotides line up with TRBD2. The CDR3 is 21 amino acids. Per germline, CDR1 MNHNS and CDR2 SASEGT. V dropped 2 bases and J dropped 5; count of bases not matched to a gene: 18. The DNA for the CDR3 is TGTGCCAGCAGTGAAAGGTGGGGACTAGCGGGAGGGCCCATAGTACGTGACGAGCAGTACTTC. This sequence encodes CASSERWGLAGGPIVRDEQYF.

The V and J genes are TRBV7-9 and TRBJ2-3; 10 bases fit TRBD2. Germline V gives CDR1 SEHNR, CDR2 FQNEAQ (reference sequence). This CDR3 is built from 17 residues. The junction had 6 bases not matched to a gene; V was cut back by 3 bases and J by 0 bases. This chain's CDR3 is CASSFYSGRKSTDTQYF. CDR3 bases: TGTGCCAGCAGCTTTTATAGCGGGAGGAAAAGCACAGATACGCAGTATTTT.

The chain couples TRBV28 to TRBJ2-1; D is perhaps TRBD1 (5 bases). With 2 bases removed from V and 2 bases from J, the gap between germline ends came to 10 bases. This CDR3 comprises 15 residues. Germline CDR1 is MDHEN and CDR2 is SYDVKM. CDR3 DNA sequence: TGTGCCAGCAGTTTACCACTACAGGCCTACAATGAGCAGTTCTTC. This gives the protein CASSLPLQAYNEQFF.

This clonotype was detected only a few times. This chain links TRBV7-9 with TRBJ2-1, with unresolved D. CDR1 and CDR2 from the germline V gene are SEHNR and FQNEAQ (reference sequence). Trimming removed 2 bases at V and 7 bases at J, with 6 bases between. The CDR3 has 12 residues. CDR3 sequence reads: CASSLLVNEQFF. Written as DNA, the CDR3 is TGTGCCAGCAGCTTATTAGTGAATGAGCAGTTCTTC.